The TCR beta chain under discussion was sequenced for a study of blood T cell repertoires in COVID-19. Whole-study context: The United States, Italy and Spain provided the acute and convalescent COVID-19 samples. In each case, the material was cDNA or gDNA derived from T cells, B-cell-depleted T cells, or PBMCs.

Study processing details: Reference gene primer amplification in the assay estimated nucleated cell counts. Produced via immunoSEQ multiplex PCR; TCRdb's table is partial and in-frame only. V, J and clone size derive from that table, while D and trimming were established from the DNA sequence. The sample records fewer than 200,000 clones, about nine tenths being singletons. This CDR3 has 15 amino acids. V was clipped by 7 bases and J by 4 bases; unmatched bases: 8. The germline CDR1 and CDR2 sequences are MNHEY and SVGAGI. V and J are TRBV6-5 and TRBJ2-1; 9 nucleotides agree with TRBD1. Sequenced input: peripheral blood. This receptor was obtained from an older man with active or convalescent COVID-19. CDR3 in DNA: TGTGCCAGCAAGATGGGACAGGGACGATACAATGAGCAGTTCTTC. It is translated as CASKMGQGRYNEQFF.